The T cell receptor (beta chain) under discussion was sequenced for a study of blood T cell repertoires in COVID-19. Trimming took 2 bases from V and 6 from J, leaving 13 bases between them. Germline V gene data show CDR1 as LNHDA and CDR2 as SQIVND (reference sequence). CDR3 length equals 14 residues. Here immunoSEQ multiplex PCR was the method, and the copy in TCRdb shows in-frame clones only, minus some. The profile shows nearly 250,000 clones, approximately 85% of them singletons. The V and J genes are TRBV19 and TRBJ2-5; D might be TRBD2 (7 bases). This receptor was taken from a woman aged 45-65 years who had recovered from COVID-19. The material sequenced was PBMCs or T cells enriched from blood (not recorded which). The CDR3 is CASSIRGAQKTQYF. DNA for the CDR3: TGTGCCAGTAGTATACGGGGGGCGCAAAAGACCCAGTACTTC.